One and the same sample provided the 31 T cell receptor beta chains below, sequenced in a study of blood T cell repertoires in COVID-19. Produced via immunoSEQ multiplex PCR; TCRdb's table is partial and in-frame only. This sample carries about 270,000 clones, around 83% of them seen once, and the ten largest clones take roughly 5.8%. The source material was peripheral blood. These receptors came from a man older than 75 with acute or convalescent COVID-19.

The chain combines TRBV10-1 with TRBJ2-1; 15 nucleotides match TRBD2. The CDR3 covers 17 residues. Germline lookup yields CDR1 WNHNN and CDR2 SYGVQD (reference sequence). V lost 2 bases, J lost 10 bases, and 9 bases stayed unmatched. This chain's CDR3 is CASSEAAPGLAGGEQFF. CDR3 bases: TGCGCCAGCAGTGAGGCAGCCCCGGGACTAGCGGGGGGCGAGCAGTTCTTC.

This chain uses TRBV9 with TRBJ2-7; 10 bases map to TRBD1. Germline CDR1 reads SGDLS; CDR2 reads YYNGEE. The V segment lost 0 bases and the J segment 3 bases; nucleotides outside the gene matches: 3. This CDR3 has 15 residues. The DNA of the CDR3 is TGTGCCAGCAGCGTAGGACAGGGGGCGAACTACGAGCAGTACTTC. Protein: CASSVGQGANYEQYF.

The chain couples TRBV19 to TRBJ2-3; 8 bases agree with TRBD2. This CDR3 has 20 amino acids. V lost 9 bases to trimming and J lost 1 base; unmatched junction nucleotides: 24. CDR1 LNHDA and CDR2 SQIVND come from the germline V gene (reference sequence). CDR3 sequence: CARPHPRGTRGLCRTDTQYF. The DNA for the CDR3 is TGTGCCAGACCGCACCCGCGCGGGACTAGAGGGCTTTGTCGCACAGATACGCAGTATTTT.

The V call is TRBV6-5, the J call TRBJ1-2, with 10 bases matching TRBD1. The V segment lost 10 bases and the J segment 4 bases; nucleotides outside the gene matches: 9. The CDR3 covers 14 residues. Per the germline V gene, CDR1 is MNHEY and CDR2 is SVGAGI. This CDR3 reads CAITPGQGLYGYTF. CDR3 nucleotide sequence: TGTGCCATCACACCGGGACAGGGGCTCTATGGCTACACCTTC.

The rearrangement joins TRBV30 to TRBJ2-1, with D possibly TRBD2 on 6 matching bases. Per germline, CDR1 GTSNPN and CDR2 SVGIG (reference sequence). Between the trimmed V and J ends, which lost 6 bases and 3 bases, there was a span of 9 bases. CDR3 length: 12 residues. The CDR3, as DNA: TGTGCCTGCCTAGCGAACTACAATGAGCAGTTCTTC. Protein sequence: CACLANYNEQFF.

The chain carries TRBV4-2 and TRBJ2-3; D not resolved. V gave up 0 bases and J gave up 5 bases, with 9 bases separating them. Germline CDR1 reads LGHNA; CDR2 reads YNFKEQ. The CDR3 totals 14 residues. As DNA, the CDR3 is TGTGCCAGCAGCCAAGATCTGTTGAGAGATACGCAGTATTTT. Encoded protein: CASSQDLLRDTQYF.

This clone was seen only a few times. This chain connects TRBV7-6 to TRBJ1-4, with D unresolved. The germline gives CDR1 SGHVS, CDR2 FNYEAQ. V was pared by 2 bases and J by 1 base, with 11 bases between. This CDR3 is 16 amino acids long. The CDR3 DNA reads as TGTGCCAGCAGCTTAACGAACAGCAGAACTAATGAAAAACTGTTTTTT. It translates to CASSLTNSRTNEKLFF.

The gene calls are TRBV20-1 and TRBJ2-7; 8 bases agree with TRBD2. Germline CDR1 reads DFQATT; CDR2 reads SNEGSKA (reference sequence). The CDR3 is made up of 11 amino acids. The CDR3 region has the DNA TGCGGTGTCGGGAGGGTATACGAGCAGTACTTC. Residues: CGVGRVYEQYF.

The chain links TRBV4-2 to TRBJ2-7; possibly TRBD1 for D (5 bases). Per germline, CDR1 LGHNA and CDR2 YNFKEQ. The CDR3 sequence is 13 residues long. V was clipped by 1 base and J by 4 bases, with 8 bases between them. CDR3 coding DNA: TGTGCCAGCAGCCAAGGACAGCCATACGAGCAGTACTTC. It specifies CASSQGQPYEQYF.

The chain combines TRBV6-4 with TRBJ1-2, with 9 bases fitting TRBD1. Germline-derived CDR1 and CDR2 are MRHNA and SNTAGT. The J segment lost 4 bases and the V segment lost 3 bases, leaving 9 bases of the junction unmatched. This CDR3 spans 16 amino acids. The CDR3 DNA follows: TGTGCCAGCAGTGATCCCGCCGGGACAGGGCCCTATGGCTACACCTTC. Translating it yields CASSDPAGTGPYGYTF.

The J gene is TRBJ2-1, the V gene TRBV10-1, with 7 bases lining up with TRBD2. Germline V gene data show CDR1 as WNHNN and CDR2 as SYGVQD (reference sequence). V was pared by 2 bases and J by 3 bases, with 10 bases of the junction left unmatched. This CDR3 comprises 17 residues. In DNA, the CDR3 is TGCGCCAGCAGTGAGGGGGGGAGCGGGATTGACTACAATGAGCAGTTCTTC. Its protein product is CASSEGGSGIDYNEQFF.

The rearrangement uses TRBV5-1 and TRBJ2-7, with D possibly TRBD1 on 5 matching bases. This CDR3 spans 12 amino acids. V gave up 0 bases and J gave up 6 bases, with 7 bases separating them. Germline V lookup: CDR1 SGHRS, CDR2 YFSETQ. The CDR3 loop reads CASSLGGREQYF. The CDR3 DNA is TGCGCCAGCAGCTTGGGGGGCCGCGAGCAGTACTTC.

V and J are TRBV3-1 (or the pseudogene TRBV3-2) and TRBJ1-2; no clear D gene. This CDR3 region has 13 residues. Germline CDR1 is LGHDT and CDR2 is YNNKEL (reference sequence). V lost 5 bases to trimming and J lost 5 bases, with 12 bases between them. Written as DNA, the CDR3 is TGTGCCAGCAGCTCTCCCCTGTATTATGGCTACACCTTC. Protein product: CASSSPLYYGYTF.

The chain has TRBV11-2 and TRBJ2-5; a possible D gene is TRBD1 (6 bases). The V end was cut by 5 bases, the J end by 5 bases, with 18 bases between. The CDR3 extends over 15 amino acids. CDR1 and CDR2 (germline): SGHAT, FQNNGV. The CDR3 DNA follows: TGTGCCAGCAGCCCATTACAGGGATTTCGGGAGACCCAGTACTTC. As protein: CASSPLQGFRETQYF.

This rearrangement joins TRBV6-5 to TRBJ1-5; D is possibly TRBD1 (6 bases). CDR1 is MNHEY and CDR2 is SVGAGI in the germline V gene. Trimming stripped 6 bases from V and 3 bases from J, with 15 bases between. This CDR3 is 15 amino acids long. The CDR3 region has the DNA TGTGCCAGCAGACCCACCTCAGGGGCCAATCAGCCCCAGCATTTT. This codes for CASRPTSGANQPQHF.

The chain uses TRBV7-2 and TRBJ2-7; D possibly corresponds to TRBD2 (6 bases). This CDR3 comprises 13 residues. Germline V lookup: CDR1 SGHTA, CDR2 FQGNSA. V dropped 1 base and J dropped 5 bases, with 9 bases sitting between them. The CDR3 sequence is CASSLELAHEQYF. CDR3 sequence (DNA): TGTGCCAGCAGCTTAGAACTAGCTCACGAGCAGTACTTC.

The chain couples TRBV6-5 to TRBJ1-2; maybe TRBD1 (6 bases). The CDR3 is 12 residues long. V was shortened by 10 bases and J by 8 bases, with 17 bases between the two germline ends. CDR1 is MNHEY and CDR2 is SVGAGI in the germline V gene. As DNA, the CDR3 is TGTGCCACATACAGGGAGGGCCCAGGCTACACCTTC. This translates into CATYREGPGYTF.

On this clone itself: The sample contains more than one DNA sequence encoding this CDR3. This chain connects TRBV18 to TRBJ1-5; no definite D call. Germline V gives CDR1 KGHSH, CDR2 LQKENI. This CDR3 is 13 amino acids long. Trimming removed 3 bases at V and 4 bases at J, with 7 bases between. The CDR3 DNA sequence: TGTGCCAGCTCACCGGGCGGGAATCAGCCCCAGCATTTT. This sequence encodes CASSPGGNQPQHF.

The chain has TRBV20-1 and TRBJ2-1; D gene uncertain. V lost 5 bases to trimming and J lost 7 bases, with 9 bases between them. There are 11 residues in the CDR3. The germline V gene has CDR1 DFQATT and CDR2 SNEGSKA (reference sequence). The CDR3 nucleotides are TGCAGTGCTCCCCGGTTGAATGAGCAGTTCTTC. Its translation is CSAPRLNEQFF.

This chain uses TRBV6-1 with TRBJ1-1; tentative D call: TRBD1 (6 bases). Germline CDR1 reads MNHNS; CDR2 reads SASEGT. V dropped 1 base and J dropped 4 bases, with 10 bases sitting between them. The length of the CDR3 is 14 residues. The CDR3, as DNA: TGTGCCAGCAGTGAAGGTCCAGGGGTCACTGAAGCTTTCTTT. Its translation: CASSEGPGVTEAFF.

A remark on this clone: Other DNA sequences from this sample encode an identical CDR3 as well. The chain combines TRBV5-1 with TRBJ1-5; perhaps TRBD1 as D (6 bases). Germline V gives CDR1 SGHRS, CDR2 YFSETQ. CDR3 size: 13 residues. V was pared by 0 bases and J by 5 bases, with 6 bases between. CDR3 protein: CASSLDRDQPQHF. CDR3 nucleotide sequence: TGCGCCAGCAGCTTGGACAGGGATCAGCCCCAGCATTTT.

The chain uses TRBV18 and TRBJ1-5; perhaps TRBD1 as D (6 bases). Germline V gene lookup returns CDR1 KGHSH and CDR2 LQKENI. CDR3 length: 17 residues. V gave up 3 bases and J gave up 2 bases, with 17 bases separating them. The CDR3, as DNA: TGTGCCAGCTCACCTTTCGTGGGGGGGGCGGGCAATCAGCCCCAGCATTTT. Its translation is CASSPFVGGAGNQPQHF.

The genes are TRBV7-9 and TRBJ2-1, with a possible D match to TRBD1 (5 bases). Trimming pared 5 bases from V and 8 bases from J, leaving 28 bases between. CDR3 length equals 18 residues. Germline CDR1 and CDR2: SEHNR and FQNEAQ (reference sequence). The chain's CDR3 is CASSRTPLRAILNDEQFF. In DNA form, the CDR3 reads TGTGCCAGCAGCCGAACCCCCCTCAGGGCGATATTGAACGATGAGCAGTTCTTC.

The V and J genes are TRBV4-1 and TRBJ1-1; D not certain. V was trimmed by 1 base and J by 1 base, leaving 25 bases between them. Germline-derived CDR1 and CDR2 are MGHRA and YSYEKL. The CDR3 totals 20 residues. CDR3 residues: CASSQVIIGRWVGPNTEAFF. The CDR3 DNA is TGCGCCAGCAGCCAAGTTATTATAGGGAGGTGGGTAGGCCCGAACACTGAAGCTTTCTTT.

This clone was picked up a small number of times. The J gene is TRBJ1-2, the V gene TRBV27, with D perhaps matching TRBD1 (5 bases). Between the trimmed V and J ends, which lost 8 bases and 7 bases, there was a span of 17 bases. The germline CDR1 and CDR2 sequences are MNHEY and SMNVEV (reference sequence). The CDR3 extends over 13 amino acids. CDR3 loop: CASGRVGSSGYTF. CDR3 nucleotide sequence: TGTGCCAGCGGCAGGGTAGGCAGCTCTGGCTACACCTTC.

With respect to this clone: Other DNA sequences within the sample encode an identical CDR3. This sequence joins TRBV5-1 and TRBJ2-3; D may be TRBD2 (5 bases). This CDR3 spans 14 amino acids. Per germline, CDR1 SGHRS and CDR2 YFSETQ. V lost 2 bases, J lost 0 bases, and 7 bases lay in between. In DNA form, the CDR3 reads TGCGCCAGCAGCTTAGAGGGTAGCACAGATACGCAGTATTTT. It specifies CASSLEGSTDTQYF.

This sequence joins TRBV5-5 and TRBJ2-7; 8 bases agree with TRBD2. The CDR3 consists of 14 residues. Unmatched junction bases numbered 4, after V lost 1 base and J lost 4 bases. CDR1 SGHKS and CDR2 YYEKEE come from the germline V gene (reference sequence). The CDR3 DNA sequence: TGTGCCAGCAGCTTGAGCAGCGGGAGTTACGAGCAGTACTTC. Translation: CASSLSSGSYEQYF.

The chain has TRBV5-1 and TRBJ2-3; 13 bases match TRBD2. The CDR3 loop spans 16 amino acids. J was trimmed by 7 bases and V by 4 bases; bases with no gene match: 9. Germline V gene sequence: CDR1 SGHRS, CDR2 YFSETQ. In nucleotides, the CDR3 is TGCGCCAGCAGCCAAGGGGGACTAGCGGGGCCCAATACGCAGTATTTT. As protein: CASSQGGLAGPNTQYF. Using reference TRBV5-1 and TRBJ2-3 for the parts outside the CDR3, the full variable domain is KAGVTQTPRYLIKTRGQQVTLSCSPISGHRSVSWYQQTPGQGLQFLFEYFSETQRNKGNFPGRFSGRQFSNSRSEMNVSTLELGDSALYLCASSQGGLAGPNTQYFGPGTRLTVL.

The V gene is TRBV11-2, the J gene TRBJ2-5; the match to TRBD1 covers 8 bases. Trimming cost V 1 base and J 4 bases; bases outside gene matches: 8. This CDR3 is built from 16 residues. Germline V gene lookup returns CDR1 SGHAT and CDR2 FQNNGV. In nucleotides, the CDR3 is TGTGCCAGCAGCTTAGTAGGGCAGGGGGCGGGAGAGACCCAGTACTTC. Protein: CASSLVGQGAGETQYF.

The V gene is TRBV3-1 (or the pseudogene TRBV3-2), the J gene TRBJ2-3; a weak D match, TRBD1 (6 bases). Germline CDR1 reads LGHDT; CDR2 reads YNNKEL (reference sequence). Deletions cut 4 bases from V and 8 bases from J, with 13 bases between. The CDR3 sequence is 13 residues long. The CDR3 spells CASSPPIQGTQYF. CDR3 in DNA: TGTGCCAGCAGCCCGCCGATACAGGGTACGCAGTATTTT.

This chain joins TRBV5-1 and TRBJ1-2; D ambiguous. The germline V gene has CDR1 SGHRS and CDR2 YFSETQ. The CDR3 extends over 11 amino acids. V shed 2 bases and J shed 7 bases, with 6 bases lying between them. The CDR3 here is CASSFGFGYTF. As DNA, the CDR3 is TGCGCCAGCAGCTTCGGGTTTGGCTACACCTTC.